These T cell receptor beta chains were read from a single sample in a study of cytomegalovirus exposure and HLA in healthy donors. The table came from immunoSEQ multiplex PCR; TCRdb's copy has only in-frame clones and leaves some out. The table lists roughly 150,000 clones, around 10% of them singletons. Material: PBMCs. The receptors originated from a male donor in good health and CMV-seronegative. Both conserved end residues are part of each CDR3. Fields, in order: V gene, D gene, J gene, clone size, CDR3 DNA, CDR3 protein. D genes are given only for firm matches. Some rows have no size entry. The others give once, few or many, or a class for an expanded clone.

v_gene: TRBV7-9; d_gene: TRBD2; j_gene: TRBJ2-1; abundance: NA; CDR3nt: TGTGCCAGCCGTCCGGTAGCGGGAGTCAATGAGCAGTTCTTC; CDR3aa: CASRPVAGVNEQFF
v_gene: TRBV7-2; d_gene: NA; j_gene: TRBJ2-7; abundance: few; CDR3nt: TGTGCCAGCAGCTACTACAGGGACGCCTACGAGCAGTACTTC; CDR3aa: CASSYYRDAYEQYF
v_gene: TRBV5-1; d_gene: NA; j_gene: TRBJ1-6; abundance: NA; CDR3nt: TGCGCCAGCCAAGCCGAAGCATATAATTCACCCCTCCACTTT; CDR3aa: CASQAEAYNSPLHF
v_gene: TRBV19; d_gene: TRBD1; j_gene: TRBJ2-3; abundance: few; CDR3nt: TGTGCCAGTAGTATCAGACAGGGGACAGATACGCAGTATTTT; CDR3aa: CASSIRQGTDTQYF
v_gene: TRBV9; d_gene: NA; j_gene: TRBJ1-1; abundance: few; CDR3nt: TGTGCCAGCAGCGCTCCTAACACTGAAGCTTTCTTT; CDR3aa: CASSAPNTEAFF
v_gene: TRBV7-2; d_gene: NA; j_gene: TRBJ1-1; abundance: NA; CDR3nt: TGTGCCAGCAGCTTAGAGAGGGTTTCGCACACTGAAGCTTTCTTT; CDR3aa: CASSLERVSHTEAFF
v_gene: TRBV5-1; d_gene: TRBD1; j_gene: TRBJ1-4; abundance: NA; CDR3nt: TGCGCCAGCAGCTTGGACGACAGGGCTAATGAAAAACTGTTTTTT; CDR3aa: CASSLDDRANEKLFF
v_gene: TRBV27; d_gene: NA; j_gene: TRBJ2-7; abundance: few; CDR3nt: TGTGCCAGCAGTTTATCTGCTCAGGGGGGATACTCCTACGAGCAGTACTTC; CDR3aa: CASSLSAQGGYSYEQYF
v_gene: TRBV7-2; d_gene: TRBD1; j_gene: TRBJ1-1; abundance: once; CDR3nt: TGTGCCAGCAGCGCCGACAGGGACACTGAAGCTTTCTTT; CDR3aa: CASSADRDTEAFF
v_gene: TRBV18; d_gene: TRBD2; j_gene: TRBJ2-7; abundance: NA; CDR3nt: TGTGCCAGCTCACCCCCGGGACTAAGCTACGAGCAGTACTTC; CDR3aa: CASSPPGLSYEQYF
v_gene: TRBV1; d_gene: NA; j_gene: TRBJ2-3; abundance: few; CDR3nt: TGCACCAGCATCGAGACTAGCACAGATACGCAGTATTTT; CDR3aa: CTSIETSTDTQYF
v_gene: TRBV7-9; d_gene: NA; j_gene: TRBJ2-3; abundance: few; CDR3nt: TGTGCCAGCAGCTTAGCGGGGGGACGGAGGACGTATTTT; CDR3aa: CASSLAGGRRTYF
v_gene: TRBV6-5; d_gene: NA; j_gene: TRBJ2-7; abundance: NA; CDR3nt: TGTGCCAGCAGTTACGGCGGGTCTTACGAGCAGTACTTC; CDR3aa: CASSYGGSYEQYF
v_gene: TRBV6-1; d_gene: NA; j_gene: TRBJ1-6; abundance: few; CDR3nt: TGTGCCAGCAGTGAATTTCCCGGGAGGAATAATTCACCCCTCCACTTT; CDR3aa: CASSEFPGRNNSPLHF
v_gene: TRBV23-1; d_gene: NA; j_gene: TRBJ2-1; abundance: few; CDR3nt: TGCGCCAGCAGTCAATCGAACACCCATGAGCAGTTCTTC; CDR3aa: CASSQSNTHEQFF
v_gene: TRBV19; d_gene: TRBD2; j_gene: TRBJ2-5; abundance: NA; CDR3nt: TGTGCCAGCAGTAGGACTAGCGGGTTAAAGACCCAGTACTTC; CDR3aa: CASSRTSGLKTQYF
v_gene: TRBV5-1; d_gene: TRBD1; j_gene: TRBJ1-5; abundance: NA; CDR3nt: TGCGCCAGCAGCGCGGCAGGGGGACATCAGCCCCAGCATTTT; CDR3aa: CASSAAGGHQPQHF
v_gene: TRBV7-3; d_gene: NA; j_gene: TRBJ2-1; abundance: few; CDR3nt: TGTGCCAGCACCCCGTTACCGGGGAGCAATGAGCAGTTCTTC; CDR3aa: CASTPLPGSNEQFF
v_gene: TRBV19; d_gene: TRBD2; j_gene: TRBJ2-2; abundance: few; CDR3nt: TGTGCCAGTAGTGCGTTAGGACTAGCGGGAGCTTATCACGGGGAGCTGTTTTTT; CDR3aa: CASSALGLAGAYHGELFF
v_gene: TRBV19; d_gene: NA; j_gene: TRBJ1-1; abundance: NA; CDR3nt: TGTGCCAGTAGTGGGCGGACTGGGAATGAAGCTTTCTTT; CDR3aa: CASSGRTGNEAFF
v_gene: TRBV4-2; d_gene: NA; j_gene: TRBJ1-1; abundance: NA; CDR3nt: TGTGCCAGCAGTGCGGCGGGGAGAAACACTGAAGCTTTCTTT; CDR3aa: CASSAAGRNTEAFF
v_gene: TRBV29-1; d_gene: TRBD2; j_gene: TRBJ2-5; abundance: few; CDR3nt: TGCAGCGTCGGGACTAGCGGGACCGGGCGGGAGACCCAGTACTTC; CDR3aa: CSVGTSGTGRETQYF
v_gene: TRBV4-1; d_gene: NA; j_gene: TRBJ2-7; abundance: few; CDR3nt: TGCGCCAGCAGCCGACTCGCCAGGGGCGAGTCCTACGAGCAGTACTTC; CDR3aa: CASSRLARGESYEQYF
v_gene: TRBV11-2; d_gene: NA; j_gene: TRBJ2-7; abundance: NA; CDR3nt: TGTGCCAGCAGCTTATACGGTACGGCTAGCTTCACCTACGAGCAGTACTTC; CDR3aa: CASSLYGTASFTYEQYF
v_gene: TRBV5-1; d_gene: TRBD1; j_gene: TRBJ2-5; abundance: few; CDR3nt: TGCGCCAGCAGCTTGGATAGGACAGGGGGTCAGGAGACCCAGTACTTC; CDR3aa: CASSLDRTGGQETQYF
v_gene: TRBV7-9; d_gene: NA; j_gene: TRBJ2-3; abundance: few; CDR3nt: TGTGCCAGCAGCTTAGCGGGAGCAACAGATACGCAGTATTTT; CDR3aa: CASSLAGATDTQYF